This T cell receptor beta chain comes out of a study of neurological immune-mediated disorders. Study-level results: The greatest TCR clonal expansion occurred in HTLV-1-associated myelopathy and the least in multiple sclerosis, which fell below healthy controls. None of the CDR3 amino acid sequences found in expanded clones was shared across subjects. This suggests that the TCR-beta repertoires were private in all groups.

The cDNA was produced through 5'RACE with 10-nucleotide random UMIs. MiXCR, run by TCRdb on the 5' RACE reads, gives a single entry per CDR3 protein. The data hold approximately 100,000 distinct CDR3 sequences, with roughly 3.5% observed a single time. Notes on this clonotype: Its antigen is unidentified.

Looked up from germline, CDR1 is MGHRA and CDR2 is YSYEKL. The CDR3 is 19 residues long. Germline trimming cut 0 bases from V and 7 bases from J; bases unmatched to any gene: 16. This TCR was recovered from a woman between 18 and 29 years old with multiple sclerosis. The sequenced material came from PBMCs. The chain is built from TRBV4-1 and TRBJ2-1; 9 bases match TRBD2. This chain's CDR3 is CASSQDSQLALAGENEQFF. CDR3 nucleotides: TGCGCCAGCAGCCAAGATTCCCAATTGGCATTAGCGGGGGAGAATGAGCAGTTCTTC.